This paragraph reports one TCR beta chain. The antigen remains undetermined. On cycle 4 day 1 and cycle 7 day 1, as well as at baseline, blood was sampled. Produced via immunoSEQ multiplex PCR; TCRdb's table is partial and in-frame only. The sample consists of some 66,000 clones, roughly four fifths of them appearing once. The data were obtained in a study of OX40 agonist ivuxolimab in advanced cancers. Findings and limits, study-wide: No antigen was identified for the clonally expanded peripheral T cells.

The CDR3 is 16 amino acids. Germline V gives CDR1 MDHEN, CDR2 SYDVKM. The junction had 12 bases not matched to a gene; V was cut back by 6 bases and J by 3 bases. The receptor's source is an adult with an advanced solid tumor such as melanoma, head and neck, liver or kidney cancer. The chain joins TRBV28 to TRBJ1-1, with 8 bases that match TRBD1. The sequences come from CD4+ or CD8+ T cells sorted from blood, collected in a trial of the OX40 agonist ivuxolimab. The CDR3: CASRNPPGTGDTEAFF. CDR3 sequence (DNA): TGTGCCAGCAGAAACCCCCCCGGGACAGGAGACACTGAAGCTTTCTTT.